Presented here are 10 T cell receptor beta chains from one specimen sequenced in a study of blood T cell repertoires in COVID-19. Profiled with immunoSEQ multiplex PCR; TCRdb holds only in-frame clones, not every one. The sample records fewer than 300,000 clones, about four fifths being singletons. The specimen sequenced was peripheral blood. The receptors here all came from a woman aged 55-70 years with active or convalescent COVID-19.

The chain recombines TRBV7-2 with TRBJ2-7; TRBD2 aligns across 10 bases. Germline V gene data show CDR1 as SGHTA and CDR2 as FQGNSA. The CDR3 runs to 17 residues. With V trimmed by 6 bases and J by 3 bases, 14 bases remained unmatched. CDR3 DNA sequence: TGTGCCAGCAGTCCCGCTAGTAGCGGGGGGACCCTCTACGAGCAGTACTTC. Translation: CASSPASSGGTLYEQYF.

This chain links TRBV10-3 with TRBJ2-1, with D perhaps matching TRBD2 (6 bases). Deletions cut 6 bases from V and 1 base from J, with 10 bases between. This CDR3 region has 14 residues. Germline V lookup: CDR1 ENHRY, CDR2 SYGVKD. The DNA of the CDR3 is TGTGCCATCAGGGAGGGCGGATCCTACAATGAGCAGTTCTTC. Its translation: CAIREGGSYNEQFF.

This sequence joins TRBV5-1 and TRBJ1-4; tentatively, D is TRBD1 (5 bases). This CDR3 is 15 amino acids long. Trimming pared 0 bases from V and 1 base from J, leaving 7 bases between. Per the germline V gene, CDR1 is SGHRS and CDR2 is YFSETQ. This chain's CDR3 is CASSLEGRTNEKLFF. As DNA, the CDR3 is TGCGCCAGCAGCTTGGAGGGGCGAACTAATGAAAAACTGTTTTTT.

The rearrangement uses TRBV27 and TRBJ1-5; 9 bases match TRBD1. V lost 4 bases to trimming and J lost 8 bases; unmatched junction nucleotides: 15. Germline-derived CDR1 and CDR2 are MNHEY and SMNVEV (reference sequence). CDR3 length equals 17 residues. Here the CDR3 reads CASSSPQGTGTFEPQHF. The CDR3 nucleotides read TGTGCCAGCAGTTCACCCCAAGGGACAGGGACTTTCGAGCCCCAGCATTTT.

The gene calls are TRBV2 and TRBJ2-2; D possibly corresponds to TRBD2 (6 bases). This CDR3 comprises 18 residues. Germline loops: CDR1 SNHLY, CDR2 FYNNEI. The V end lost 2 bases, the J end lost 5 bases, and 21 bases lay between the germline ends. CDR3 residues: CASSERMVGGDETGELFF. The CDR3 nucleotides are TGTGCCAGCAGTGAACGTATGGTAGGCGGGGATGAAACCGGGGAGCTGTTTTTT.

The chain couples TRBV7-2 to TRBJ2-7, with 10 bases lining up with TRBD1. Unmatched junction bases numbered 6, after V lost 1 base and J lost 6 bases. Looked up from germline, CDR1 is SGHTA and CDR2 is FQGNSA. The CDR3 is made up of 15 amino acids. In DNA form, the CDR3 reads TGTGCCAGCAGCTTAGACAGGGACAGGGGAGGCGAGCAGTACTTC. It translates to CASSLDRDRGGEQYF.

The chain employs TRBV14 and TRBJ1-1; D perhaps matches TRBD1 (5 bases). The CDR3 is 13 residues long. V gave up 3 bases and J gave up 7 bases, with 12 bases separating them. The germline CDR1 and CDR2 sequences are SGHDN and FVKESK. CDR3 nucleotide sequence: TGTGCCAGCAGCCAGGGACTCAGGCTTGAAGCTTTCTTT. Translated, it gives CASSQGLRLEAFF.

This clone has more than one count but fewer than ten. This chain links TRBV7-9 with TRBJ1-4; no clear D gene. The CDR3 loop spans 13 amino acids. Germline V gene lookup returns CDR1 SEHNR and CDR2 FQNEAQ (reference sequence). Trimming left V 1 base short and J 4 bases short, with 4 bases between. The CDR3 reads CASSLDFNEKLFF. The CDR3 DNA reads as TGTGCCAGCAGCTTAGACTTTAATGAAAAACTGTTTTTT.

The chain combines TRBV3-1 (or the pseudogene TRBV3-2) with TRBJ1-1; weak D call: TRBD1 (5 bases). The CDR3 is 14 residues long. Trimming cost V 4 bases and J 3 bases, with 12 bases left between them. In germline, CDR1 is LGHDT, CDR2 YNNKEL (reference sequence). The CDR3 region has the DNA TGTGCCAGCAGCCGTGGGGGGTACGACACTGAAGCTTTCTTT. It codes for CASSRGGYDTEAFF.

This clone showed up just once. The chain recombines TRBV6-2 or TRBV6-3 with TRBJ1-2; D is possibly TRBD1 (5 bases). There are 13 residues in the CDR3. Germline loops: CDR1 MNHEY, CDR2 SVGEGT. V gave up 2 bases and J gave up 8 bases, with 12 bases separating them. The chain's CDR3 is CASSYRGDLGYTF. Here the CDR3 DNA reads TGTGCCAGCAGTTACCGGGGGGATTTGGGCTACACCTTC.